This T cell receptor (beta chain) was sequenced during a study of shared clonotypes between healthy human individuals. Study-level information: The donor pool was made up of two women and three men aged 18 to 49. Study-wide points: Rarefaction gave evidence that sorted-subset sequencing remained incomplete despite large depth. Sampling covered blood only; tissue repertoires likely differ.

The CDR3 sequence is 13 residues long. CDR1 is SGHRS and CDR2 is YFSETQ in the germline V gene. Trimming removed 0 bases at V and 2 bases at J, with 6 bases between. Turning to this clone: The antigen is undetermined. Other DNA sequences from this sample encode an identical CDR3 as well.

Sorted subsets were amplified in replicate PCRs using approximately 200 ng DNA, around 30,000 T cell genomes. TCRdb's copy holds only in-frame clones and misses some; the assay was immunoSEQ multiplex PCR. This table has millions of clones, approximately 95% appearing once. This TCR derives from a man aged 18 to 30 in good health. V usage is TRBV5-1 and J usage is TRBJ2-7; no clear D. Sample: naive CD4+ T cells sorted from blood. Subset reported: CD45RA+ positively selected. For the CDR3, the DNA is TGCGCCAGCAGCTTGGAAGGGACCTACGAGCAGTACTTC. Translating it yields CASSLEGTYEQYF.